The 31 T cell receptor beta chains below all came from one sample that was sequenced in a study of early T cells in non-severe SARS-CoV-2 infection. TCRdb reprocessed the 5' RACE reads with MiXCR, giving one entry per CDR3 protein. The data contain around 88,000 distinct CDR3 sequences, about an eighth of them singletons. Source material: whole blood. These receptors all come from an adult who was a healthcare worker with PCR-confirmed SARS-CoV-2 infection or an uninfected control (not recorded which).

The V and J genes are TRBV29-1 and TRBJ2-7, with D perhaps matching TRBD1 or TRBD2 (5 bases each). The CDR3 is made up of 15 amino acids. Per the germline V gene, CDR1 is SQVTM and CDR2 is ANQGSEA. Trimming stripped 1 base from V and 3 bases from J, with 16 bases between. CDR3 nucleotide sequence: TGCAGCGTTGAAGGGGGACCCAGGGCCGGCTACGAGCAGTACTTC. Its protein is CSVEGGPRAGYEQYF.

This clonotype was seen a handful of times. The rearrangement uses TRBV5-1 and TRBJ1-5; maybe TRBD1 (5 bases). CDR1 is SGHRS and CDR2 is YFSETQ in the germline V gene. This CDR3 is built from 15 residues. With 4 bases removed from V and 1 base from J, the gap between germline ends came to 12 bases. In DNA, the CDR3 is TGCGCCAGCAGCACCACAGGAGGGAGCAATCAGCCCCAGCATTTT. Amino acid sequence: CASSTTGGSNQPQHF.

This chain connects TRBV5-1 to TRBJ2-6; no reliable D call. V gave up 5 bases and J gave up 0 bases, with 3 bases separating them. CDR3 length: 13 residues. Germline assignment: CDR1 SGHRS and CDR2 YFSETQ. In DNA form, the CDR3 reads TGCGCCAGCAGAACCTCTGGGGCCAACGTCCTGACTTTC. Protein sequence: CASRTSGANVLTF.

This clonotype appeared many times. The chain joins TRBV29-1 to TRBJ2-1; 10 nucleotides line up with TRBD2. The CDR3 covers 13 residues. Germline trimming cut 7 bases from V and 3 bases from J; bases unmatched to any gene: 3. From germline, CDR1 is SQVTM and CDR2 ANQGSEA. The CDR3 nucleotides are TGCAGCGGCGGGACTAGCGACTACAATGAGCAGTTCTTC. Its translation: CSGGTSDYNEQFF.

This clonotype has more than one count but fewer than ten. The CDR3, as DNA: TGTGCCACCAGTGACCCGACTAGCGGCCAATACAATGAGCAGTTCTTC. Protein sequence: CATSDPTSGQYNEQFF. The chain recombines TRBV24-1 with TRBJ2-1; 9 bases line up with TRBD2. The CDR3 runs 16 residues. Germline V CDR1 and CDR2: KGHDR, SFDVKD. Germline trimming cut 4 bases from V and 4 bases from J; bases unmatched to any gene: 7.

This clonotype was counted between two and nine times. V gene TRBV7-6 combines with J gene TRBJ1-5; TRBD1 aligns across 11 bases. The V and J ends lost 4 bases and 7 bases, in that order; junction bases with no gene match: 6. This CDR3 has 15 residues. CDR1 SGHVS and CDR2 FNYEAQ come from the germline V gene. The CDR3 coding sequence is TGTGCCAGCAGCTCCGGGACAGGGGGTAGCCAGCCCCAGCATTTT. It yields the protein CASSSGTGGSQPQHF.

The sample holds many counts of this clonotype. This CDR3 reads CSAPVRVGTEAFF. The CDR3 DNA is TGCAGTGCCCCGGTCAGGGTTGGCACTGAAGCTTTCTTT. The chain employs TRBV20-1 and TRBJ1-1; tentatively, D is TRBD1 (5 bases). There are 13 residues in the CDR3. In germline, CDR1 is DFQATT, CDR2 SNEGSKA (reference sequence). V was clipped by 6 bases and J by 4 bases, with 15 bases between them.

This rearrangement joins TRBV28 to TRBJ2-7; D is uncertain. Trimming removed 8 bases from V and 2 bases from J, with 10 bases in between. There are 12 residues in the CDR3. The V gene's germline CDR1 is MDHEN and CDR2 SYDVKM. This CDR3 reads CASQLQTYEQYF. DNA of the CDR3: TGTGCCAGCCAGCTACAGACCTACGAGCAGTACTTC.

The genes are TRBV30 and TRBJ1-1; D is possibly TRBD1 (5 bases). The CDR3 totals 11 residues. Germline CDR1 and CDR2: GTSNPN and SVGIG (reference sequence). Trimming shortened V by 0 bases and J by 10 bases, and 9 bases separated the two germline ends. The CDR3 DNA sequence: TGTGCCTGGAGTGTGGGGAGGGGAGCTTTCTTT. Encoded protein: CAWSVGRGAFF.

In its sample, this clonotype was seen a few times. The rearrangement uses TRBV12-3 or TRBV12-4 and TRBJ2-3, with 9 nucleotides matching TRBD2. Trimming at V came to 7 bases and at J to 5 bases, leaving 7 bases not matched to a gene. This CDR3 is built from 14 residues. CDR3 sequence reads: CASKGGRAIDTQYF. The CDR3 DNA sequence: TGTGCCAGCAAAGGCGGGAGGGCTATAGATACGCAGTATTTT.

The table lists this clonotype with a few counts. The V and J genes are TRBV12-5 and TRBJ2-6; D is uncertain. CDR1 is LGHNT, CDR2 FRNRAP, per germline. CDR3 length: 16 residues. Trimming stripped 3 bases from V and 1 base from J, with 10 bases between. The CDR3, as DNA: TGTGCTAGTGGTTTCGCACTGGGGTCTGGGGCCAACGTCCTGACTTTC. Amino acids: CASGFALGSGANVLTF.

This clonotype was counted a few times. Here the CDR3 reads CASSRGSGEKLFF. The DNA of the CDR3 is TGTGCCAGCAGCAGGGGGTCGGGAGAAAAACTGTTTTTT. This rearrangement joins TRBV7-8 to TRBJ1-4, with a possible D match to TRBD1 (6 bases). This CDR3 comprises 13 residues. The germline V and J ends were trimmed by 5 bases and 8 bases, with 12 bases remaining between them. Per the germline V gene, CDR1 is SGHVS and CDR2 is FQNEAQ.

The rearrangement joins TRBV30 to TRBJ1-5, with a possible D match to TRBD1 (6 bases). Trimming took 2 bases from V and 3 from J, leaving 11 bases between them. Per germline, CDR1 GTSNPN and CDR2 SVGIG (reference sequence). The CDR3 has 14 amino acids. The CDR3 loop is CAWSKGGINQPQHF. The CDR3 DNA is TGTGCCTGGAGTAAAGGGGGTATCAATCAGCCCCAGCATTTT.

About this clonotype: This clone may be a read error of a much larger clone one base away. This chain connects TRBV11-3 to TRBJ2-1; perhaps TRBD1 as D (7 bases). Per germline, CDR1 SGHNT and CDR2 YENEEA. The CDR3 has 15 residues. Trimming removed 3 bases from V and 6 bases from J, with 15 bases in between. The CDR3 region is CASSFDLQGGNEQFF. The CDR3 DNA sequence: TGTGCCAGCAGCTTCGATTTGCAGGGGGGCAATGAGCAGTTCTTC.

V usage is TRBV7-9 and J usage is TRBJ1-1, with TRBD1 as a possible D gene (6 bases). V was trimmed by 5 bases and J by 11 bases, leaving 21 bases between them. Per the germline V gene, CDR1 is SEHNR and CDR2 is FQNEAQ (reference sequence). The CDR3 spans 14 residues. The chain's CDR3 is CASSPGLGRGVAFF. Here the CDR3 DNA reads TGTGCCAGCAGCCCAGGACTGGGCAGGGGAGTCGCTTTCTTT. Drawing the rest from reference TRBV7-9 and TRBJ1-1, the complete variable domain is DTGVSQNPRHKITKRGQNVTFRCDPISEHNRLYWYRQTLGQGPEFLTYFQNEAQLEKSRLLSDRFSAERPKGSFSTLEIQRTEQGDSAMYLCASSPGLGRGVAFFGQGTRLTVV.

The rearrangement joins TRBV15 to TRBJ1-1, with TRBD1 identical over 8 bases. CDR3 length: 15 residues. The V gene's germline CDR1 is LNHNV and CDR2 YYDKDF (reference sequence). V gave up 2 bases and J gave up 2 bases; unmatched junction bases: 4. The CDR3 here is CATSRSTGVNTEAFF. CDR3 DNA sequence: TGTGCCACCAGCAGATCGACAGGGGTAAACACTGAAGCTTTCTTT.

The chain joins TRBV9 to TRBJ2-7; 7 positions match TRBD1. The CDR3 consists of 14 residues. Trimming cost V 3 bases and J 7 bases; bases outside gene matches: 10. In germline, CDR1 is SGDLS, CDR2 YYNGEE. The CDR3 reads CASSGRQGEGEQYF. Here the CDR3 DNA reads TGTGCCAGCAGCGGACGACAGGGAGAAGGTGAGCAGTACTTC. The variable domain in full, with the rest retrieved from reference TRBV9 and TRBJ2-7, is DSGVTQTPKHLITATGQRVTLRCSPRSGDLSVYWYQQSLDQGLQFLIQYYNGEERAKGNILERFSAQQFPDLHSELNLSSLELGDSALYFCASSGRQGEGEQYFGPGTRLTVT.

This clonotype was picked up a small number of times. The V and J genes are TRBV18 and TRBJ1-1, with 8 bases aligning to TRBD1. The V gene end was trimmed by 3 bases and the J gene end by 8 bases; junction bases not matched to a gene: 11. This CDR3 region has 15 residues. The germline V gene encodes CDR1 KGHSH and CDR2 LQKENI. CDR3 loop: CASSPLTRQGFEAFF. The CDR3 DNA is TGTGCCAGCTCACCGCTAACAAGACAGGGGTTCGAAGCTTTCTTT.

This clonotype has only a few counts. This chain connects TRBV9 to TRBJ2-3; D is ambiguous. CDR3 size: 13 residues. V was clipped by 3 bases and J by 0 bases, with 5 bases between them. CDR1 is SGDLS, CDR2 YYNGEE, per germline. The CDR3 region is CASSEPSTDTQYF. The CDR3 DNA reads TGTGCCAGCAGCGAGCCCAGCACAGATACGCAGTATTTT. The whole variable domain, filled in from reference TRBV9 and TRBJ2-3, reads DSGVTQTPKHLITATGQRVTLRCSPRSGDLSVYWYQQSLDQGLQFLIQYYNGEERAKGNILERFSAQQFPDLHSELNLSSLELGDSALYFCASSEPSTDTQYFGPGTRLTVL.

This rearrangement joins TRBV9 to TRBJ2-1; possibly TRBD1 for D (6 bases). The germline V gene has CDR1 SGDLS and CDR2 YYNGEE. Deletions cut 2 bases from V and 8 bases from J, with 14 bases between. The CDR3 consists of 14 residues. This CDR3 is CASSVGTRFDEQFF. For the CDR3, the DNA is TGTGCCAGCAGCGTCGGGACACGCTTCGATGAGCAGTTCTTC. Looking up the rest from reference TRBV9 and TRBJ2-1 gives the full variable domain: DSGVTQTPKHLITATGQRVTLRCSPRSGDLSVYWYQQSLDQGLQFLIQYYNGEERAKGNILERFSAQQFPDLHSELNLSSLELGDSALYFCASSVGTRFDEQFFGPGTRLTVL.

The chain uses TRBV7-8 and TRBJ2-1; no firm D call. Germline CDR1 reads SGHVS; CDR2 reads FQNEAQ. Trimming removed 3 bases from V and 6 bases from J, with 12 bases in between. CDR3 length equals 14 residues. The DNA of the CDR3 is TGTGCCAGCAGCTTTAGAGGTGCTGGCAATGAGCAGTTCTTC. As protein: CASSFRGAGNEQFF. Full variable domain (outside the CDR3, taken from reference TRBV7-8 and TRBJ2-1): GAGVSQSPRYKVAKRGQDVALRCDPISGHVSLFWYQQALGQGPEFLTYFQNEAQLDKSGLPSDRFFAERPEGSVSTLKIQRTQQEDSAVYLCASSFRGAGNEQFFGPGTRLTVL.

The table lists this clonotype with many counts. This chain connects TRBV6-5 to TRBJ1-1; D is unclear. Looked up from germline, CDR1 is MNHEY and CDR2 is SVGAGI. This CDR3 spans 12 amino acids. Trimming shortened V by 2 bases and J by 7 bases, and 8 bases separated the two germline ends. CDR3 bases: TGTGCCAGCAGTTACAGTGGATTTGAAGCTTTCTTT. Protein product: CASSYSGFEAFF.

The V call is TRBV7-6, the J call TRBJ1-2; TRBD1 aligns across 8 bases. The junction had 9 bases not matched to a gene; V was cut back by 1 base and J by 2 bases. The length of the CDR3 is 17 residues. CDR1 is SGHVS and CDR2 is FNYEAQ in the germline V gene. The CDR3 here is CASSLGWQGAFNYGYTF. The CDR3 region has the DNA TGTGCCAGCAGCTTAGGGTGGCAGGGGGCCTTCAACTATGGCTACACCTTC.

The chain couples TRBV29-1 to TRBJ2-1; D is perhaps TRBD1 or TRBD2 (5 bases each). With 3 bases removed from V and 0 bases from J, the gap between germline ends came to 15 bases. The CDR3 runs to 16 residues. CDR1 and CDR2 from the germline V gene are SQVTM and ANQGSEA. This CDR3 reads CSVEPGDRSSYNEQFF. The DNA for the CDR3 is TGCAGCGTTGAGCCCGGGGACCGATCCTCCTACAATGAGCAGTTCTTC.

The rearrangement uses TRBV28 and TRBJ2-7; 8 positions match TRBD1. Germline CDR1 reads MDHEN; CDR2 reads SYDVKM. This CDR3 is 16 amino acids long. Losses at the gene ends were 4 bases for V and 4 bases for J; bases not matched to a gene: 12. The CDR3 protein is CASSSAGTGLWYEQYF. In DNA form, the CDR3 reads TGTGCCAGCAGTTCCGCCGGGACAGGCCTCTGGTACGAGCAGTACTTC.

This chain links TRBV30 with TRBJ1-1; 9 bases align to TRBD1. Germline V gives CDR1 GTSNPN, CDR2 SVGIG (reference sequence). This CDR3 comprises 17 residues. With V trimmed by 1 base and J by 5 bases, 14 bases remained unmatched. The DNA for the CDR3 is TGTGCCTGGAGTGGAATGACAGGGGGTATCGAGAGGACTGAAGCTTTCTTT. Protein sequence: CAWSGMTGGIERTEAFF.

This chain joins TRBV7-6 and TRBJ2-5, with 7 bases lining up with TRBD2. V trimming: 3 bases; J trimming: 4 bases; junction bases outside the gene matches: 11. CDR1 is SGHVS, CDR2 FNYEAQ, per germline. The CDR3 extends over 16 amino acids. Here the CDR3 reads CASSFFYGRRGETQYF. CDR3 DNA: TGTGCCAGCAGCTTTTTCTACGGGAGGCGAGGAGAGACCCAGTACTTC.

The V and J genes are TRBV27 and TRBJ1-2; D is perhaps TRBD1 (5 bases). This CDR3 is 16 amino acids long. Germline V gene lookup returns CDR1 MNHEY and CDR2 SMNVEV (reference sequence). V was clipped by 5 bases and J by 3 bases, with 19 bases between them. The CDR3, as DNA: TGTGCCAGCAGTATTTTACCCATGGGGGAGGACTATGGCTACACCTTC. Translated, it gives CASSILPMGEDYGYTF.

This clonotype was seen only a few times. This rearrangement joins TRBV7-8 to TRBJ1-1, with unresolved D. V was cut by 3 bases and J by 3 bases, with 17 bases left in between. CDR1 is SGHVS, CDR2 FQNEAQ, per germline. There are 16 residues in the CDR3. CDR3 residues: CASSFWSLEEDTEAFF. In DNA, the CDR3 is TGTGCCAGCAGCTTTTGGTCATTAGAAGAGGACACTGAAGCTTTCTTT.

This clonotype was found a few times. This chain joins TRBV12-3 or TRBV12-4 and TRBJ2-7; 10 bases line up with TRBD1. Germline trimming cut 5 bases from V and 2 bases from J; bases unmatched to any gene: 6. The CDR3 runs 15 residues. Written as DNA, the CDR3 is TGTGCCAGCAGTCCTCGGACAGGGGGGGCCTACGAGCAGTACTTC. It yields the protein CASSPRTGGAYEQYF.

This clonotype was picked up a small number of times. The V call is TRBV28, the J call TRBJ1-5; unclear D gene. Trimming removed 5 bases at V and 6 bases at J, with 11 bases between. The CDR3 has 13 residues. Germline assignment: CDR1 MDHEN and CDR2 SYDVKM. The DNA for the CDR3 is TGTGCCAGCAGTCTAAGGGCGCGTCAGCCCCAGCATTTT. It encodes CASSLRARQPQHF.